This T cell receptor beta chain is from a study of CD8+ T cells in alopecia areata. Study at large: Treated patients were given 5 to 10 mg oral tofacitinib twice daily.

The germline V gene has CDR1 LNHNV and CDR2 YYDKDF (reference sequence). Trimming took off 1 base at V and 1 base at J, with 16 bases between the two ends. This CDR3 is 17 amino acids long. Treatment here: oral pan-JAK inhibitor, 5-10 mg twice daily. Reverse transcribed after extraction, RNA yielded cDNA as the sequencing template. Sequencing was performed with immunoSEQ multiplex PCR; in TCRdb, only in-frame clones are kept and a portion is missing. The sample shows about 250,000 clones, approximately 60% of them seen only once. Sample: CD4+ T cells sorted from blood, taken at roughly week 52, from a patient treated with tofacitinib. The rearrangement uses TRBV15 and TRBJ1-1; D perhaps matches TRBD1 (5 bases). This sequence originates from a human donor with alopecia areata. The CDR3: CATSRGFRVSTNTEAFF. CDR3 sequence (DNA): TGTGCCACCAGCAGAGGTTTCAGGGTATCGACGAACACTGAAGCTTTCTTT.